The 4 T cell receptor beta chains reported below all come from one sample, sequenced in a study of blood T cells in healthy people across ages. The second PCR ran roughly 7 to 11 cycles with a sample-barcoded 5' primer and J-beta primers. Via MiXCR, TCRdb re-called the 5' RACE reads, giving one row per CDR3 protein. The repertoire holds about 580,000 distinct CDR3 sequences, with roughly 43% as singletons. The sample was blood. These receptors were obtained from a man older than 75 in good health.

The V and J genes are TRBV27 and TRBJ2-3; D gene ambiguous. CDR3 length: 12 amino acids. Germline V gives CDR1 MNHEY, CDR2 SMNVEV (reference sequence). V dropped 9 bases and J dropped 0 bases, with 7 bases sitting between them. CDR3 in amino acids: CASHSSTDTQYF. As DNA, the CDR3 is TGTGCCAGTCATAGTAGCACAGATACGCAGTATTTT.

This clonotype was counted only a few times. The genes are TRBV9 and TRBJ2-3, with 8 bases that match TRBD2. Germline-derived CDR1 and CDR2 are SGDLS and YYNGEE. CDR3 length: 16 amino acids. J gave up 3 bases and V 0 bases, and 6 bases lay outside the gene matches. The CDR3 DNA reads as TGTGCCAGCAGCGTAGGGAATAGCGGGGCTACAGATACGCAGTATTTT. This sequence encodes CASSVGNSGATDTQYF. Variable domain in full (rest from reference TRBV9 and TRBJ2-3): DSGVTQTPKHLITATGQRVTLRCSPRSGDLSVYWYQQSLDQGLQFLIQYYNGEERAKGNILERFSAQQFPDLHSELNLSSLELGDSALYFCASSVGNSGATDTQYFGPGTRLTVL.

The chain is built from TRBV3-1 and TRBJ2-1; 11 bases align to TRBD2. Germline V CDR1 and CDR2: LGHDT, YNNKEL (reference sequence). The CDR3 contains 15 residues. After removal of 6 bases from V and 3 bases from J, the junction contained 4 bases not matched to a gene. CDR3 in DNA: TGTGCCAGCAGTCGTAGCGGGGGGGACTACAATGAGCAGTTCTTC. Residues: CASSRSGGDYNEQFF.

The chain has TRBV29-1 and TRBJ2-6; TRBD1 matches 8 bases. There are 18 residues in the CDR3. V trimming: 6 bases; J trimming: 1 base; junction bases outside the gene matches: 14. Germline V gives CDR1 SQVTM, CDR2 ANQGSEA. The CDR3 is CSVSWAGGSSSGANVLTF. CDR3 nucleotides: TGCAGCGTCTCATGGGCAGGGGGCTCTTCATCTGGGGCCAACGTCCTGACTTTC.